This T cell receptor beta chain came from a study of molecular identifiers for immune sequencing clone quantification. A single record per CDR3 protein comes from TCRdb applying MiXCR to the PCR reads. This sample yields more than 450,000 distinct CDR3 sequences, of which around a fifth are seen a single time; approximately 0.8% belongs to the top ten. Trimming removed 5 bases at V and 0 bases at J, with 10 bases between. Germline lookup yields CDR1 SEHNR and CDR2 FQNEAQ (reference sequence). The CDR3 loop spans 14 amino acids. Sorted cell numbers of roughly 17,000 to 1,100,000, with 10%, 30% or 50% RNA, served as input for naive CD8 libraries. This clonotype was seen many times.

The specimen was naive CD8+ T cells from blood, with Jurkat cell RNA spiked in. Subset here: FACS-sorted CD8+CD4-CCR7+CD45RA+ naive T cells. The genes are TRBV7-9 and TRBJ2-5; D ambiguous. The sequence derives from a human donor in good health. Some libraries in this study had Jurkat cell RNA spiked in. The CDR3 DNA is TGTGCCAGCAGCCGTTACATTTACCAAGAGACCCAGTACTTC. It is translated as CASSRYIYQETQYF.